This TCR beta chain stems from a study of T cell responses to AZD1222 COVID-19 vaccine. The protocol was immunoSEQ multiplex PCR, while the TCRdb copy is restricted to in-frame clones and leaves out a portion. The table shows some 160,000 clones, with about nine tenths occurring only once. The CDR3 consists of 13 residues. The chain couples TRBV21-1 to TRBJ1-1; the table assigns TRBD1, which was not confirmed against the DNA. TRBV21-1 is noted as a pseudogene. This specimen consisted of peripheral blood, obtained 28 days after the second AZD1222 dose. The TCR comes from an adult who received the AZD1222 COVID-19 vaccine. The CDR3 spells CASSIRVGTEAFF. The CDR3 coding sequence is TGTGCCAGCAGCATCAGGGTTGGTACTGAAGCTTTCTTT.